These 3 T cell receptor beta chains were sequenced from one sample in a study of blood T cell repertoires in COVID-19. Sequenced by immunoSEQ multiplex PCR; TCRdb stores in-frame clones only, minus some. The repertoire holds around 200,000 clones, with around 84% as singletons. Sequenced material: PBMCs or T cells enriched from blood (not recorded which). These receptor sequences come from a middle-aged man who had recovered from COVID-19.

J is TRBJ2-3 and V is TRBV3-1 (or the pseudogene TRBV3-2); 7 nucleotides agree with TRBD1. Germline V gives CDR1 LGHDT, CDR2 YNNKEL (reference sequence). CDR3 length equals 15 residues. V lost 4 bases to trimming and J lost 4 bases; unmatched junction nucleotides: 8. The CDR3 spells CASSPENRGADTQYF. In nucleotides, the CDR3 is TGTGCCAGCAGCCCAGAAAACAGGGGAGCAGATACGCAGTATTTT.

The V call is TRBV18, the J call TRBJ2-7, with 8 bases identical to TRBD1. The V segment lost 6 bases and the J segment 5 bases; nucleotides outside the gene matches: 3. The CDR3 has 12 residues. In germline, CDR1 is KGHSH, CDR2 LQKENI. The DNA for the CDR3 is TGTGCCAGCTCCCAGGGGGCCGACGAGCAGTACTTC. This translates into CASSQGADEQYF. Using reference TRBV18 and TRBJ2-7 for the parts outside the CDR3, the full variable domain is NAGVMQNPRHLVRRRGQEARLRCSPMKGHSHVYWYRQLPEEGLKFMVYLQKENIIDESGMPKERFSAEFPKEGPSILRIQQVVRGDSAAYFCASSQGADEQYFGPGTRLTVT.

A few counts support this clone. The chain combines TRBV5-1 with TRBJ2-7, with TRBD2 as a possible D gene (6 bases). Trimming cost V 0 bases and J 0 bases, with 10 bases left between them. This CDR3 contains 15 residues. The germline V gene has CDR1 SGHRS and CDR2 YFSETQ. Here the CDR3 reads CASSLVAGPSYEQYF. CDR3 bases: TGCGCCAGCAGCTTGGTGGCGGGACCCTCCTACGAGCAGTACTTC. Based on the CDR3 plus reference TRBV5-1 and TRBJ2-7, the full variable domain is KAGVTQTPRYLIKTRGQQVTLSCSPISGHRSVSWYQQTPGQGLQFLFEYFSETQRNKGNFPGRFSGRQFSNSRSEMNVSTLELGDSALYLCASSLVAGPSYEQYFGPGTRLTVT.